This T cell receptor (beta chain) was recorded in a study of cytomegalovirus exposure and HLA in healthy donors (dated by TCRdb to the late 2010s). For context, the study as a whole: The roughly 700 repertoires of the first cohort and the roughly 110 validation repertoires were produced on the same platform, according to a later analysis. The study was designed to test whether signatures of past pathogen exposure could be identified by cataloging public T cell receptors. Besides the first cohort of approximately 710 subjects, a separate validation cohort made up of around 120 different subjects was used. To predict cytomegalovirus infection status, the study brought together high-throughput TCR immunosequencing, statistical association of individual TCRs with disease status, and machine learning. The full study reports these points: The classifier was reported to diagnose cytomegalovirus status with high specificity and sensitivity in both the original cohort and the validation cohort. Three of the identified cytomegalovirus-associated TCR beta chains were confirmed in vitro to be specific for cytomegalovirus antigens. A later analysis found that TCRs clustered in the first cohort also tended to co-occur in the roughly 120 validation repertoires, with approximately 95% of cluster scores above 0. Most TCR sequences were observed very rarely across donors, whereas some public TCRs were present in many individuals. In the study, some 160 TCR beta chains were listed as associated with cytomegalovirus. The validation cohort had no HLA typing available for a later analysis, so co-occurrence within that cohort was assessed over all 120 or so repertoires. It was suggested by the authors that the approach could potentially be generalized to other disease states and immunological phenotypes.

Library preparation was by the immunoSEQ multiplex PCR assay. Turning to the authors' computational methods: A statistical classification framework was developed to diagnose cytomegalovirus status using the catalog of TCR beta chain sequences. This immuneACCESS table, as held by TCRdb, lists in-frame sequences with V and J called but not all clones. Of the missing ones, under half trace to an unresolved V gene in checked studies; the others have no known cause. Clonal size and the V and J genes are those of that table, whereas D and trimming came from the DNA. The sample table records 71,000 or so clones; approximately 94% of these occur just once. The ten largest make up more than 3% of the sample. Regarding this clone: It lacks a known antigen. Qualities for individual bases were not recorded, and no much larger clone is one base off.

Including the terminal cysteine and phenylalanine, the CDR3 comprises 13 residues. Left in the record is the CDR3 DNA by itself, 39 bases read in frame from the first base. CDR1 and CDR2, per the germline V gene, are SGHAT and FQNNGV. V has 5 bases trimmed and J has 7 bases trimmed; junction bases matching no gene number 3. The donors belonged to the validation cohort of 90 to 150 subjects, which was separate from the 666-subject first cohort. Sequencing was carried out using PBMCs. The TCR sequence derives from a woman aged 18-29 years in good health and CMV-seropositive. The V and J genes are TRBV11-2 and TRBJ2-4, with 9 central nucleotides matching TRBD1. The DNA reads TGTGCCAGCAGCCCCGGGACAGGGAACATTCAGTACTTC. This encodes CASSPGTGNIQYF. Extended through the reference TRBV11-2 and TRBJ2-4 proteins, this CDR3 yields the full variable domain: EAGVAQSPRYKIIEKRQSVAFWCNPISGHATLYWYQQILGQGPKLLIQFQNNGVVDDSQLPKDRFSAERLKGVDSTLKIQPAKLEDSAVYLCASSPGTGNIQYFGAGTRLSVL.